This T cell receptor (beta chain) stems from a study of T cell responses to AZD1222 COVID-19 vaccine. The overall study: Second-dose groups at about 4 or about 12 weeks were pooled. Overall study results and limits: Most donors were white British, females outnumbered males, and clonal diversity was possibly underestimated.

V lost 3 bases, J lost 6 bases, and 17 bases lay in between. The CDR3 has 16 amino acids. The V gene's germline CDR1 is MGHRA and CDR2 YSYEKL. As to this clone: Its cognate antigen is unknown.

Some clones are missing from TCRdb's copy, which holds only in-frame ones; the method was immunoSEQ multiplex PCR. The sample lists more than 110,000 clones, around 88% occurring once. Specimen: peripheral blood, collected on day 0 of AZD1222 vaccination. The TCR originated in an adult in good health. The chain couples TRBV4-1 to TRBJ2-2; D may be TRBD1 or TRBD2 (5 bases each). CDR3 sequence: CASSHILTGDAGELFF. CDR3 coding DNA: TGCGCCAGCAGCCATATTTTGACCGGGGACGCCGGGGAGCTGTTTTTT.